One and the same sample provided the 3 T cell receptor beta chains below, sequenced in a study of blood T cell repertoires in COVID-19. Assay used: immunoSEQ multiplex PCR; TCRdb lists only in-frame clones, some missing. The sample has some 88,000 clones, more than 75% seen once. The sequencing input was peripheral blood. These receptors originate from a human donor in a cohort sampled during active COVID-19.

The J gene is TRBJ1-2, the V gene TRBV7-6; 7 bases are shared with TRBD1. V was pared by 5 bases and J by 4 bases, with 13 bases of the junction left unmatched. This CDR3 is built from 16 residues. Germline values: CDR1 SGHVS, CDR2 FNYEAQ. The CDR3 reads CASSARSTGTSYGYTF. The CDR3 nucleotides read TGTGCCAGCAGCGCCCGCTCGACAGGGACCAGCTATGGCTACACCTTC.

The V gene is TRBV10-1, the J gene TRBJ2-5, with TRBD1 matching 9 bases. The germline gives CDR1 WNHNN, CDR2 SYGVQD (reference sequence). There are 15 residues in the CDR3. Trimming at V came to 0 bases and at J to 4 bases, leaving 3 bases not matched to a gene. CDR3 in DNA: TGCGCCAGCAGTGAGTCGGGACAGGGTATAGAGACCCAGTACTTC. This translates into CASSESGQGIETQYF.

This clone was seen only a few times. V gene TRBV28 combines with J gene TRBJ2-1, with TRBD2 matching over 8 bases. Germline V gene lookup returns CDR1 MDHEN and CDR2 SYDVKM. The junction had 17 bases not matched to a gene; V was cut back by 6 bases and J by 10 bases. The CDR3 consists of 16 residues. CDR3 sequence reads: CASRPTFGRAPYEQFF. As DNA, the CDR3 is TGTGCCAGCAGACCAACCTTCGGGAGGGCTCCGTACGAGCAGTTCTTC.